Presented here are 25 T cell receptor beta chains from one specimen sequenced in a study of PD-L1 blockade in urothelial cancer. TCRdb keeps only in-frame clones here, not all; method: immunoSEQ multiplex PCR. In the table there are some 35,000 clones, 90% of which are singletons. The sample in question was PBMCs, obtained around atezolizumab (anti-PD-L1) treatment. The receptors here all came from a man aged 65 to 79 with urothelial cancer.

This clone occurred once. The rearrangement joins TRBV5-4 to TRBJ1-5; TRBD1 matches at 9 bases. The ends lost 4 bases at V and 5 bases at J; junction bases unmatched: 4. The CDR3 has 14 residues. In germline, CDR1 is SGHNT, CDR2 YYREEE (reference sequence). DNA of the CDR3: TGTGCCAGCAGCCAACAGGGGGCGGATCAGCCCCAGCATTTT. It yields the protein CASSQQGADQPQHF.

The chain is built from TRBV6-1 and TRBJ2-7; possible D gene TRBD2, 5 bases. The germline V and J ends were trimmed by 6 bases and 0 bases, with 12 bases remaining between them. Germline V gene lookup returns CDR1 MNHNS and CDR2 SASEGT. The CDR3 covers 14 residues. DNA of the CDR3: TGTGCCAGCAGAAAAGCGGTTAGCTCCTACGAGCAGTACTTC. It is translated as CASRKAVSSYEQYF.

The V and J genes are TRBV5-1 and TRBJ1-1; 10 bases map to TRBD1. There are 14 residues in the CDR3. The germline gives CDR1 SGHRS, CDR2 YFSETQ. Losses at the gene ends were 6 bases for V and 1 base for J; bases not matched to a gene: 3. CDR3 in DNA: TGCGCCAGCATGACAGGGGGCCAGAACACTGAAGCTTTCTTT. This codes for CASMTGGQNTEAFF. Drawing the rest from reference TRBV5-1 and TRBJ1-1, the complete variable domain is KAGVTQTPRYLIKTRGQQVTLSCSPISGHRSVSWYQQTPGQGLQFLFEYFSETQRNKGNFPGRFSGRQFSNSRSEMNVSTLELGDSALYLCASMTGGQNTEAFFGQGTRLTVV.

This clone has only a few counts. The chain carries TRBV4-1 and TRBJ2-7, with D perhaps TRBD1 (6 bases). Trimming removed 0 bases from V and 4 bases from J, with 13 bases in between. The CDR3 sequence is 15 residues long. Germline values: CDR1 MGHRA, CDR2 YSYEKL. The CDR3 spells CASSQEPTGRYEQYF. The CDR3, as DNA: TGCGCCAGCAGCCAAGAGCCCACAGGGCGTTACGAGCAGTACTTC.

V usage is TRBV9 and J usage is TRBJ2-7, with TRBD2 matching 8 bases. The CDR3 runs to 14 residues. The V segment lost 4 bases and the J segment 5 bases; nucleotides outside the gene matches: 8. Germline V gene lookup returns CDR1 SGDLS and CDR2 YYNGEE. CDR3 in DNA: TGTGCCAGCAGCCCGGGACTAGTCGGCGACGAGCAGTACTTC. Residues: CASSPGLVGDEQYF.

The genes are TRBV7-7 and TRBJ2-7; maybe TRBD2 (7 bases). Between the trimmed V and J ends, which lost 4 bases and 2 bases, there was a span of 30 bases. Germline lookup yields CDR1 SSHAT and CDR2 FNYEAQ (reference sequence). The CDR3 runs to 20 residues. The DNA for the CDR3 is TGTGCCAGCAGCTACACTCCGGGACATATGGGGGGGGACTGCCCCTACGAGCAGTACTTC. Translating it yields CASSYTPGHMGGDCPYEQYF.

The J gene is TRBJ1-2, the V gene TRBV6-1, with no clear D. The CDR3 covers 16 residues. V lost 0 bases and J lost 4, with 15 bases in between. CDR1 is MNHNS, CDR2 SASEGT, per germline. This CDR3 is CASSEATAPSLYGYTF. The CDR3 DNA follows: TGTGCCAGCAGTGAAGCTACAGCCCCATCTCTCTATGGCTACACCTTC.

V gene TRBV9 combines with J gene TRBJ2-2, with TRBD1 as a possible D gene (6 bases). Germline CDR1 and CDR2: SGDLS and YYNGEE. The CDR3 sequence is 16 residues long. Trimming left V 3 bases short and J 3 bases short, with 15 bases between. CDR3 sequence reads: CASSARDTGYTGELFF. The DNA of the CDR3 is TGTGCCAGCAGCGCCCGGGACACGGGGTACACCGGGGAGCTGTTTTTT.

The V gene is TRBV7-3, the J gene TRBJ2-3; 8 bases match TRBD2. From germline, CDR1 is SGHTA and CDR2 FQGTGA. The V segment lost 4 bases and the J segment 0 bases; nucleotides outside the gene matches: 18. CDR3 length: 20 residues. The CDR3 sequence is CASSSGPSGRLFLSTDTQYF. In DNA, the CDR3 is TGTGCCAGCAGCTCAGGTCCTAGCGGGCGCTTGTTTCTAAGCACAGATACGCAGTATTTT.

The chain recombines TRBV5-4 with TRBJ2-1; D gene ambiguous. The germline gives CDR1 SGHNT, CDR2 YYREEE (reference sequence). Trimming removed 1 base at V and 8 bases at J, with 16 bases between. This CDR3 region has 15 residues. CDR3 in amino acids: CASSLLPALRDEQFF. The CDR3, as DNA: TGTGCCAGCAGCTTGCTACCAGCCCTACGGGATGAGCAGTTCTTC.

The chain joins TRBV27 to TRBJ1-2; 7 bases align to TRBD1. Germline V lookup: CDR1 MNHEY, CDR2 SMNVEV (reference sequence). The V and J ends lost 6 bases and 6 bases, in that order; junction bases with no gene match: 10. This CDR3 is built from 14 residues. The CDR3 coding sequence is TGTGCCAGCAGATCCACAGGGGCGCGTCATGGCTACACCTTC. The encoded protein is CASRSTGARHGYTF.

J is TRBJ2-1 and V is TRBV6-1; 8 positions match TRBD2. Unmatched junction bases numbered 5, after V lost 4 bases and J lost 3 bases. The CDR3 runs 15 residues. Germline V gene data show CDR1 as MNHNS and CDR2 as SASEGT. In DNA, the CDR3 is TGTGCCAGCAGTGTAGGTCTAGCGGGCTACAATGAGCAGTTCTTC. Its protein is CASSVGLAGYNEQFF.

CDR3 in DNA: TGTGCCAGCAGTAGGGACTTCGTCACCGGGGAGCTGTTTTTT. This sequence encodes CASSRDFVTGELFF. V is TRBV5-4 and J is TRBJ2-2; possible D gene TRBD2, 6 bases. The CDR3 consists of 14 residues. Trimming shortened V by 5 bases and J by 4 bases, and 12 bases separated the two germline ends. Germline V gene data show CDR1 as SGHNT and CDR2 as YYREEE (reference sequence).

The gene calls are TRBV28 and TRBJ1-1, with a weak D call TRBD1 (5 bases). V was shortened by 5 bases and J by 1 base, with 14 bases between the two germline ends. The CDR3 is made up of 15 amino acids. Per the germline V gene, CDR1 is MDHEN and CDR2 is SYDVKM. The DNA for the CDR3 is TGTGCCAGCAGTCCCGCCCCGGGGGGGAACACTGAAGCTTTCTTT. This codes for CASSPAPGGNTEAFF. Looking up the rest from reference TRBV28 and TRBJ1-1 gives the full variable domain: DVKVTQSSRYLVKRTGEKVFLECVQDMDHENMFWYRQDPGLGLRLIYFSYDVKMKEKGDIPEGYSVSREKKERFSLILESASTNQTSMYLCASSPAPGGNTEAFFGQGTRLTVV.

The rearrangement joins TRBV6-5 to TRBJ1-5; tentatively, D is TRBD1 (5 bases). The ends were cut back, 4 bases at V and 3 bases at J, with 13 bases in the middle. In germline, CDR1 is MNHEY, CDR2 SVGAGI. CDR3 length: 15 residues. The CDR3 region is CASSSDGGSNQPQHF. The CDR3, as DNA: TGTGCCAGCAGTTCGGACGGGGGGTCCAATCAGCCCCAGCATTTT.

The chain joins TRBV7-3 to TRBJ2-1; D is undetermined. Trimming pared 2 bases from V and 9 bases from J, leaving 11 bases between. The germline V gene has CDR1 SGHTA and CDR2 FQGTGA. The CDR3 is 13 residues long. The CDR3: CASSLRPASEQFF. In DNA, the CDR3 is TGTGCCAGCAGCTTACGCCCAGCGAGTGAGCAGTTCTTC. The full variable domain, its missing parts supplied by reference TRBV7-3 and TRBJ2-1, is GAGVSQTPSNKVTEKGKYVELRCDPISGHTALYWYRQSLGQGPEFLIYFQGTGAADDSGLPNDRFFAVRPEGSVSTLKIQRTERGDSAVYLCASSLRPASEQFFGPGTRLTVL.

This clone was detected once. The CDR3: CASSLVSGQSNQPQHF. The CDR3 DNA sequence: TGTGCCAGCAGCTTAGTTTCAGGCCAGAGCAATCAGCCCCAGCATTTT. This sequence joins TRBV7-6 and TRBJ1-5; D not certain. CDR1 is SGHVS, CDR2 FNYEAQ, per germline. V was shortened by 1 base and J by 1 base, with 11 bases between the two germline ends. This CDR3 is built from 16 residues.

This chain connects TRBV5-1 to TRBJ2-1; no clear D gene. The V gene's germline CDR1 is SGHRS and CDR2 YFSETQ. The CDR3 extends over 17 amino acids. The germline V and J ends were trimmed by 2 bases and 0 bases, with 15 bases remaining between them. CDR3: CASSFNPVILSYNEQFF. The CDR3, as DNA: TGCGCCAGCAGCTTTAACCCAGTCATCCTCTCCTACAATGAGCAGTTCTTC. The full variable domain, rest sourced from reference TRBV5-1 and TRBJ2-1, is KAGVTQTPRYLIKTRGQQVTLSCSPISGHRSVSWYQQTPGQGLQFLFEYFSETQRNKGNFPGRFSGRQFSNSRSEMNVSTLELGDSALYLCASSFNPVILSYNEQFFGPGTRLTVL.

The chain couples TRBV28 to TRBJ2-7, with 8 nucleotides matching TRBD2. V trimming: 5 bases; J trimming: 9 bases; junction bases outside the gene matches: 6. The CDR3 runs 12 residues. CDR1 is MDHEN, CDR2 SYDVKM, per germline. For the CDR3, the DNA is TGTGCCAGCAGTCCCAATACTAGCGGGCAGTACTTC. It translates to CASSPNTSGQYF.

This rearrangement joins TRBV4-1 to TRBJ2-7, with TRBD2 matching 9 bases. V lost 5 bases to trimming and J lost 11 bases; unmatched junction nucleotides: 10. The CDR3 has 13 amino acids. CDR1 is MGHRA and CDR2 is YSYEKL in the germline V gene. The CDR3 spells CASSRTSDPTKYF. The CDR3 DNA sequence: TGCGCCAGCAGCAGGACTAGCGACCCCACGAAGTACTTC.

The gene calls are TRBV7-3 and TRBJ2-2, with a possible D match to TRBD1 (5 bases). The germline V gene has CDR1 SGHTA and CDR2 FQGTGA. This CDR3 region has 16 residues. With 5 bases removed from V and 0 bases from J, the gap between germline ends came to 13 bases. The CDR3 region has the DNA TGTGCCAGCAGCGTTAGGGGAAGTGCGAACACCGGGGAGCTGTTTTTT. Translation: CASSVRGSANTGELFF.

The CDR3 DNA reads as TGTGCCAGCAGCCAACGGACAGGACTGAACACTGAAGCTTTCTTT. Amino acid sequence: CASSQRTGLNTEAFF. This rearrangement joins TRBV14 to TRBJ1-1, with 7 bases lining up with TRBD1. Germline lookup yields CDR1 SGHDN and CDR2 FVKESK. The V and J ends lost 2 bases and 0 bases, in that order; junction bases with no gene match: 3. The CDR3 length is 15 residues.

The rearrangement joins TRBV18 to TRBJ1-1; D may be TRBD1 (6 bases). Trimming pared 3 bases from V and 1 base from J, leaving 6 bases between. Per the germline V gene, CDR1 is KGHSH and CDR2 is LQKENI. The CDR3 consists of 13 residues. The CDR3 protein is CASSPGANTEAFF. The CDR3 DNA is TGTGCCAGCTCACCGGGGGCGAACACTGAAGCTTTCTTT.

The chain carries TRBV5-4 and TRBJ2-5, with D tentatively TRBD2 (5 bases). V lost 0 bases and J 5 bases, leaving 14 bases between the germline ends. The length of the CDR3 is 15 residues. The germline V gene encodes CDR1 SGHNT and CDR2 YYREEE (reference sequence). The CDR3 sequence is CASSLATSRGETQYF. The DNA for the CDR3 is TGTGCCAGCAGCTTGGCCACATCTCGCGGGGAGACCCAGTACTTC.

The chain couples TRBV5-1 to TRBJ2-7; 9 bases map to TRBD2. Germline loops: CDR1 SGHRS, CDR2 YFSETQ. With 4 bases clipped from V and 3 bases from J, the junction kept 8 bases outside the gene matches. The CDR3 totals 15 residues. CDR3 bases: TGCGCCAGCAGCCAAGGACTAGCGCTGCGCTACGAGCAGTACTTC. Amino acids: CASSQGLALRYEQYF.